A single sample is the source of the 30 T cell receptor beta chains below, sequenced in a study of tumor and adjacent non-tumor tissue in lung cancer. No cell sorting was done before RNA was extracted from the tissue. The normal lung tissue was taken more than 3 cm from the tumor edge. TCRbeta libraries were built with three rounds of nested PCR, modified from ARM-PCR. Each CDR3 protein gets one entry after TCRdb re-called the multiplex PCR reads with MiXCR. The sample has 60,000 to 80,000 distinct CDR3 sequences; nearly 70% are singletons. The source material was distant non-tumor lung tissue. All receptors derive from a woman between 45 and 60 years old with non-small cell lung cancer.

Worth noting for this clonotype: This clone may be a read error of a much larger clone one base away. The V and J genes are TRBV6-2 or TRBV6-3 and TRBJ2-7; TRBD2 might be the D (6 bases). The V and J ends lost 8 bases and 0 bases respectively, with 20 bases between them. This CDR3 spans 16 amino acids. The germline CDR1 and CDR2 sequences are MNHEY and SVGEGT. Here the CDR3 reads CASGLFLAKSSYEQYF. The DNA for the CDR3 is TGTGCCAGCGGTCTCTTTCTAGCGAAAAGCTCCTACGAGCAGTACTTC.

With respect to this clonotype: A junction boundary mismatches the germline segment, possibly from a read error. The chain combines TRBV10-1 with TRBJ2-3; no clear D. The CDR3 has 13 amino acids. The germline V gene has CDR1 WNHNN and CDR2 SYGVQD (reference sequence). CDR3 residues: CPSSDADTDTQYF. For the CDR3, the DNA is TGCCCCAGCAGTGATGCGGACACAGATACGCAGTATTTT.

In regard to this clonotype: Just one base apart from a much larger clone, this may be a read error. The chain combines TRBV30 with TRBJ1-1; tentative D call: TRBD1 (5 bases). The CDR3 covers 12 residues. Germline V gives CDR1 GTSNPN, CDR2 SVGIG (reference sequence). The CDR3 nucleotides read TGTGCCTGGAGGGGGGGGAACATTGAAGCTTTCTTT. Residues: CAWRGGNIEAFF.

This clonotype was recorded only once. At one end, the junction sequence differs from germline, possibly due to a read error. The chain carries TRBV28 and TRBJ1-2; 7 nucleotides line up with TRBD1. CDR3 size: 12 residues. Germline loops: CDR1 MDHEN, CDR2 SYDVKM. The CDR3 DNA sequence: TGTACTTCAACCGGGCCCCTAGGGGGCTGCACCTTC. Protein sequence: CTSTGPLGGCTF.

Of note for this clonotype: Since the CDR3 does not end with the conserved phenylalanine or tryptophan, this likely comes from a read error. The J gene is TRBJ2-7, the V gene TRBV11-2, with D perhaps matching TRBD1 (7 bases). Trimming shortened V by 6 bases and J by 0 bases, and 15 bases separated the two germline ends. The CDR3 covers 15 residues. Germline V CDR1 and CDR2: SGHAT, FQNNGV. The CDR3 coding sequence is TGTGCCAGCAGGGACCAGGGGGAGGACTCCTACGAGCAGTACTTA. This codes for CASRDQGEDSYEQYL.

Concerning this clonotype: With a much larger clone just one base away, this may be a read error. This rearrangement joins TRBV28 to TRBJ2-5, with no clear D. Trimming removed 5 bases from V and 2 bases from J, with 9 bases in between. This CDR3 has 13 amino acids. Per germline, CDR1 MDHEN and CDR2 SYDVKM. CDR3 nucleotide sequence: TGTGCCAGCAGTGGGCCAGGACAAGAGACCCAGTACTTC. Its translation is CASSGPGQETQYF.

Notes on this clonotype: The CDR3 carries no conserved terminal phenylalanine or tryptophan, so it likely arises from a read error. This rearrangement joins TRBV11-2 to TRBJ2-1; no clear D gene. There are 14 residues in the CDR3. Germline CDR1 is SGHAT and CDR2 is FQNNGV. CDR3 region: CASSFPAQYNEQFL. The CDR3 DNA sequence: TGTGCCAGTAGCTTCCCAGCCCAATACAATGAGCAGTTCCTC.

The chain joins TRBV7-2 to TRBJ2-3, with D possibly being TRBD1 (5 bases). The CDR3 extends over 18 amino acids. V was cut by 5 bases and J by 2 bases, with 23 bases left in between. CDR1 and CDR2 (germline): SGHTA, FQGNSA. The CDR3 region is CASSGSDGDWGFTDTQYF. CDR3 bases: TGTGCCAGCAGCGGGTCCGATGGGGATTGGGGCTTCACAGATACGCAGTATTTT.

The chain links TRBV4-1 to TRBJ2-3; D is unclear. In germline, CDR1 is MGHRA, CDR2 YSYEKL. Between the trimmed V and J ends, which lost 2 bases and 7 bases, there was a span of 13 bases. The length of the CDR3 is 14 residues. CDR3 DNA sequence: TGCGCCAGCAGCCAACCCCTAGTAAGCAATACGCAGTATTTT. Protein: CASSQPLVSNTQYF.

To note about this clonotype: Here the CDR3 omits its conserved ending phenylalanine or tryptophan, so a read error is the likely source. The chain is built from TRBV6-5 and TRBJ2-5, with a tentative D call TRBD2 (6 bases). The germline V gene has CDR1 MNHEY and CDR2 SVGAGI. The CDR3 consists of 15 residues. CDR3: CANSVRVGGRETQYL. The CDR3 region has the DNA TGTGCCAACAGTGTAAGGGTGGGGGGTCGAGAGACCCAGTACCTC.

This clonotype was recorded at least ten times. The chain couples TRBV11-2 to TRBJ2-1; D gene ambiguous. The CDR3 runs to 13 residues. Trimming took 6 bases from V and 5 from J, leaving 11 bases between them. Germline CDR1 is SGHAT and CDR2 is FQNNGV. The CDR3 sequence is CASSFRAHNEQFF. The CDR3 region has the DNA TGTGCCAGCAGTTTTAGGGCCCACAATGAGCAGTTCTTC. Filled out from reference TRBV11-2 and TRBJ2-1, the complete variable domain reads EAGVAQSPRYKIIEKRQSVAFWCNPISGHATLYWYQQILGQGPKLLIQFQNNGVVDDSQLPKDRFSAERLKGVDSTLKIQPAKLEDSAVYLCASSFRAHNEQFFGPGTRLTVL.

CDR3 loop: CASGPGRSSYEQYF. CDR3 DNA sequence: TGTGCCAGCGGTCCTGGCCGAAGCTCCTACGAGCAGTACTTC. The V gene is TRBV12-3 or TRBV12-4, the J gene TRBJ2-7; D is ambiguous. Trimming took off 8 bases at V and 0 bases at J, with 14 bases between the two ends. CDR3 length equals 14 residues.

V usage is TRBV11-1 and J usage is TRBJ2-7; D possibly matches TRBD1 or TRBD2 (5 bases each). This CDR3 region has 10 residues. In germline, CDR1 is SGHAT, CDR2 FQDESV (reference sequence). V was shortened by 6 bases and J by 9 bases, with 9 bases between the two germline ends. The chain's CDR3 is CASRGTLQYF. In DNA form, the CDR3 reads TGTGCCAGCAGAGGGACGCTGCAGTACTTC.

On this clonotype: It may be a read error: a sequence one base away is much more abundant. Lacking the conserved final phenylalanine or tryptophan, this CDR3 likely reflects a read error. The CDR3 sequence is CASSLDRGGYEQYL. CDR3 nucleotide sequence: TGTGCCAGCAGCCTAGACAGGGGAGGATACGAGCAGTACCTC. The chain has TRBV5-4 and TRBJ2-7; 8 bases match TRBD1. Germline assignment: CDR1 SGHNT and CDR2 YYREEE (reference sequence). This CDR3 contains 14 residues. V dropped 4 bases and J dropped 4; count of bases not matched to a gene: 7.

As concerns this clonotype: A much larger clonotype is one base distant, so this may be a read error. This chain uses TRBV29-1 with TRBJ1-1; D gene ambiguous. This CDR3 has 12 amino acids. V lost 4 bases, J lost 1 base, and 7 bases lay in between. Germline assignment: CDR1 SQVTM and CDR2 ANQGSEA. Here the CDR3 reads CSVVRKNTEAFF. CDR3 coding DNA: TGCAGCGTTGTAAGGAAGAACACTGAAGCTTTCTTT. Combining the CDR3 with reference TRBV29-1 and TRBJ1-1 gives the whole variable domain SAVISQKPSRDICQRGTSLTIQCQVDSQVTMMFWYRQQPGQSLTLIATANQGSEATYESGFVIDKFPISRPNLTFSTLTVSNMSPEDSSIYLCSVVRKNTEAFFGQGTRLTVV.

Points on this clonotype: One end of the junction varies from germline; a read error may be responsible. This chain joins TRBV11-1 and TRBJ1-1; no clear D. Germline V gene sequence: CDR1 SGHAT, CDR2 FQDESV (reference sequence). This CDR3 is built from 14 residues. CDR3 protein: CASSLGLVNTEAIF. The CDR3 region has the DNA TGTGCGAGCAGCCTTGGACTGGTGAACACTGAAGCTATCTTT. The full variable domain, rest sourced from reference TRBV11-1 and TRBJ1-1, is EAEVAQSPRYKITEKSQAVAFWCDPISGHATLYWYRQILGQGPELLVQFQDESVVDDSQLPKDRFSAERLKGVDSTLKIQPAELGDSAMYLCASSLGLVNTEAIFGQGTRLTVV.

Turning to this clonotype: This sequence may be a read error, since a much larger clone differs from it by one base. The CDR3 region has the DNA TGTGTCATCAGTGACGGGTACGAGCAGTACTTC. Translation gives CVISDGYEQYF. V usage is TRBV10-3 and J usage is TRBJ2-7; D call uncertain. CDR1 is ENHRY and CDR2 is SYGVKD in the germline V gene. The CDR3 is 11 amino acids.

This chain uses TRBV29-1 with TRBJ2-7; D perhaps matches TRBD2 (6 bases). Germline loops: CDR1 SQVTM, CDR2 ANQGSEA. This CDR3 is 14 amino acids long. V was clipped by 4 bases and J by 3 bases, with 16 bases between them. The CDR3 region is CSVGSAGCRYEQYF. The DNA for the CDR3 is TGCAGCGTTGGTTCGGCGGGATGCCGCTACGAGCAGTACTTC.

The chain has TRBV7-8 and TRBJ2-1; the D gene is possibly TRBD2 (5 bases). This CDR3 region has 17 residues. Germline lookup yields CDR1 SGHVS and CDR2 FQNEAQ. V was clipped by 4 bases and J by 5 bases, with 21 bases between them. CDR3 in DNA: TGTGCCAGCAGCTCGAGAGAAATGGTTAGCGTCGACAATGAGCAGTTCTTC. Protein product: CASSSREMVSVDNEQFF.

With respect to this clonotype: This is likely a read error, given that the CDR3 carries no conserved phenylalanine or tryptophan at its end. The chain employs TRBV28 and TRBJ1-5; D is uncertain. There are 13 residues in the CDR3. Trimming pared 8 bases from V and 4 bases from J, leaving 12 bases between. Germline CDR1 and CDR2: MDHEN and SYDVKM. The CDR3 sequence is CASGVHSNQPQHL. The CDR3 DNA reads TGTGCCAGCGGGGTCCACAGTAATCAGCCCCAGCATTTA.

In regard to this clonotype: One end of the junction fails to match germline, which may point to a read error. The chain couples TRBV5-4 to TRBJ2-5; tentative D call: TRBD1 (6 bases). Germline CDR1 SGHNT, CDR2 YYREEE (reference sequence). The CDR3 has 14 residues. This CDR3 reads CTSSVDRWGKTQYF. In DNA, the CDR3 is TGTACCAGCAGCGTGGACAGATGGGGAAAGACCCAGTACTTC.

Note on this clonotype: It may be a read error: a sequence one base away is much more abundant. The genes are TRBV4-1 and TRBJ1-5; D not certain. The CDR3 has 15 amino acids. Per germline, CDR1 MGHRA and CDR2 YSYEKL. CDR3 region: CANSQEGNINQPQHF. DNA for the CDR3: TGCGCCAACAGCCAAGAAGGGAACATAAATCAGCCCCAGCATTTT.

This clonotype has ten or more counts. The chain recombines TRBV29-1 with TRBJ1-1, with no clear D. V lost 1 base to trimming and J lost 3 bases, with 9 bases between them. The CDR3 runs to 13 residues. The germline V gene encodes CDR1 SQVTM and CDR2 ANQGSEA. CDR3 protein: CSVEGRKDTEAFF. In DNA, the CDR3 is TGCAGCGTTGAAGGCAGGAAAGACACTGAAGCTTTCTTT. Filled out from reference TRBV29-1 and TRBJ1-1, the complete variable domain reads SAVISQKPSRDICQRGTSLTIQCQVDSQVTMMFWYRQQPGQSLTLIATANQGSEATYESGFVIDKFPISRPNLTFSTLTVSNMSPEDSSIYLCSVEGRKDTEAFFGQGTRLTVV.

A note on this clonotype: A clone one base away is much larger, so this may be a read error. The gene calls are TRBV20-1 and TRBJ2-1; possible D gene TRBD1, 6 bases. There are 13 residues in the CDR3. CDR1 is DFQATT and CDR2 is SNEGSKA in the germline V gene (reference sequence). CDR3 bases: TGCAATGCTCCCGGACAGAGCTACAATGAGCAGTTCTTC. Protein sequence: CNAPGQSYNEQFF.

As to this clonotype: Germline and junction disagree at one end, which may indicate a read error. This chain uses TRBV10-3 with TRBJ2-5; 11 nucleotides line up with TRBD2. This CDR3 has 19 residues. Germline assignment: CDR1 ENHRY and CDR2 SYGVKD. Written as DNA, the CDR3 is TGTGCCAACAGTGAGTCCCCCCCCACTAGCGGGAGAGTTCAAGAGACCCAGTATTTC. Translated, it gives CANSESPPTSGRVQETQYF.

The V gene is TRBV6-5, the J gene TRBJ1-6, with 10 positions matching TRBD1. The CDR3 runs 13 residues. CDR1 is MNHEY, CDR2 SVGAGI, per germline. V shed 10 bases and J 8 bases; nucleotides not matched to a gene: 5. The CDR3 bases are TGTGCCAACATAGGGACAGGGGATTCACCCCTCCACTTT. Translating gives CANIGTGDSPLHF.

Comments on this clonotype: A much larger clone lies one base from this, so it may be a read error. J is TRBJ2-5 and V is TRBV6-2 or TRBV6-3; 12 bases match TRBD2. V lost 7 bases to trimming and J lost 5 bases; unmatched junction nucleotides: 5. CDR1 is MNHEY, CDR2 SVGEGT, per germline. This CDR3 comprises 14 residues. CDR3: CASNRLAGEETQYF. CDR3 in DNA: TGTGCCAGCAACCGACTAGCGGGAGAGGAGACCCAGTACTTC.

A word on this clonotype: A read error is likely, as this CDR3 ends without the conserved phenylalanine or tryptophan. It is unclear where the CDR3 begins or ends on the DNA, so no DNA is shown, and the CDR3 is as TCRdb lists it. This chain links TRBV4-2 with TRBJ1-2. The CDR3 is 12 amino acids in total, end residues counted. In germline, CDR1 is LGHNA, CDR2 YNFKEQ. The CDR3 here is CVSSQHSYGCTI.

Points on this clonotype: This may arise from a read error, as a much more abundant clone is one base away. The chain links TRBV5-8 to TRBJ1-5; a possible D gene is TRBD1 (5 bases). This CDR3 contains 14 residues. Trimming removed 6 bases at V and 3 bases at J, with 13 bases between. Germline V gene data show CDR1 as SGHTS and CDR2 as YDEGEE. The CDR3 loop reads CASKTTRVNQPQHF. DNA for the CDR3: TGTGCCAGCAAAACTACCAGGGTCAATCAGCCCCAGCATTTT.

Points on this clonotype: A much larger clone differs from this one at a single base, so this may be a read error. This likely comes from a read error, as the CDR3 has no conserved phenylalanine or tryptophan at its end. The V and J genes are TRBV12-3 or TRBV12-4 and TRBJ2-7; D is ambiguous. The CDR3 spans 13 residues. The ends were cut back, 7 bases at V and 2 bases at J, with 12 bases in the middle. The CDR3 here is CASNNGSAYEQYI. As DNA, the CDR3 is TGTGCCAGCAATAACGGATCAGCCTACGAGCAGTACATC.